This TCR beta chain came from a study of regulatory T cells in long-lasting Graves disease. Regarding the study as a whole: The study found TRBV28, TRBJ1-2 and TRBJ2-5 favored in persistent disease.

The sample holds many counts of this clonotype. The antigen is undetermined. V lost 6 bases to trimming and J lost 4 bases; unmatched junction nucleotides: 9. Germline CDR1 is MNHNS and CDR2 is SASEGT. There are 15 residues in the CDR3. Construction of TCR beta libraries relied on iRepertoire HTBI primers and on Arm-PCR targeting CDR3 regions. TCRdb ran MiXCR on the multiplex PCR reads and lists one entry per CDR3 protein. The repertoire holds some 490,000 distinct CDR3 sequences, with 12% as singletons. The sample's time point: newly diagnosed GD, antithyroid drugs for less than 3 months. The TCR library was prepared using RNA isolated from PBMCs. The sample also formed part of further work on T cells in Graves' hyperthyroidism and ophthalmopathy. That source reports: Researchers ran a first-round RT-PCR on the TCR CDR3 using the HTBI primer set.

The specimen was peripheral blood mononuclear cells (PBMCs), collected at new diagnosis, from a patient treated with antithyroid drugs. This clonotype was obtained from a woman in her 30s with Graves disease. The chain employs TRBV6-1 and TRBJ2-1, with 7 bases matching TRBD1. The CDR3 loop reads CASSTPGQMYNEQFF. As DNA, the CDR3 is TGTGCCAGCAGCACCCCGGGACAGATGTACAATGAGCAGTTCTTC.